The present T cell receptor beta chain was sequenced within a study of somatic reversion in DOCK8 deficiency (TCRdb year 2020). Context from the whole study: In the study, T cell receptor beta repertoires were compared across three groups: DOCK8-deficient patients, DOCK8-revertant patients and healthy volunteers. The study investigated how somatic reversion of pathogenic DOCK8 variants alters lymphocyte differentiation and function in DOCK8 deficiency. The DOCK8-deficient patients included in the study had been previously reported. Results the study describes overall, beyond this receptor: Whether whole blood or PBMCs served as the source material for each individual sample was not specified in the methods.

Taken from the germline V gene, the CDR1 and CDR2 loops are SGHAT and FQNNGV. Here V drops 5 bases and J drops 4 bases, and the junction holds 7 bases not matched to any gene. Spanning cysteine to phenylalanine, the CDR3 consists of 14 amino acids. Just CDR3 DNA is preserved here, 42 bases in frame from base 1. As a fraction of the sample, this clonotype is large (0.1 to 1%). Its antigen is currently not known. Base qualities are not provided; no much larger clone lies one nucleotide away. Library preparation employed multiplex PCR. Using EuroClonality-NGS primers, the TRB libraries were generated through a one-step amplicon PCR run on 100 ng genomic DNA. Sequencing of TRB amplicons was performed on Illumina MiSeq instruments using 2 x 250 bp version 2 chemistry. For the original study's pipeline: Primary TRB sequence analysis and V(D)J annotation were performed with IMGT/HighV-QUEST. Repertoire diversity and composition were evaluated with VDJtools after removing nonfunctional clones and downsampling for comparisons between samples. In TCRdb, the public reads were trimmed at Q25 with fastp and aligned with MiXCR, with productive beta chains retained. When rows share a CDR3 protein, they turn into one entry using the most common DNA and genes. The V and J calls and clone size come from TCRdb's table, not from the authors' own analysis. The sample table shows approximately 2,500 distinct CDR3 sequences, and under 30% are seen once. Of the sample, approximately 9.5% is held by the ten largest clones.

Healthy control blood came from volunteer donors supplied by blood services in Australia and France. Genomic DNA for TCR repertoire analysis was isolated either from whole blood samples or from PBMCs. The clonotype comes from a human donor in good health. Material for sequencing was peripheral blood. The sequence is built from TRBV11-2 and TRBJ1-2, with 7 bases matching TRBD1. In nucleotides, the sequence is TGTGCCAGCAGCCCTGACAGGGCATTCTATGGCTACACCTTC. It codes for CASSPDRAFYGYTF. Reference TRBV11-2 and TRBJ1-2 proteins supply the regions before and after the CDR3; the full variable domain is: EAGVAQSPRYKIIEKRQSVAFWCNPISGHATLYWYQQILGQGPKLLIQFQNNGVVDDSQLPKDRFSAERLKGVDSTLKIQPAKLEDSAVYLCASSPDRAFYGYTFGSGTRLTVV.